This T cell receptor beta chain was retrieved from a study of shared clonotypes between healthy human individuals. Overall study findings and caveats: An anticipated effect of sequencing depth on clonotype sharing among donors was recognized.

A note on this clone: Its antigen is currently unknown.

Assay used: immunoSEQ multiplex PCR; TCRdb lists only in-frame clones, some missing. The sample shows under 750,000 clones, 72% of them seen only once. CDR1 is DFQATT and CDR2 is SNEGSKA in the germline V gene (reference sequence). This CDR3 is 10 amino acids long. Trimming took 6 bases from V and 8 from J, leaving 10 bases between them. The chain employs TRBV20-1 and TRBJ1-1, with a tentative D call TRBD1 (5 bases). The sequenced sample consisted of memory CD4+ T cells sorted from blood. Regarding subset: CD45RA-negative fraction. The clonotype was recovered from a woman aged 25 to 39 in good health. Here the CDR3 reads CSARQPEAFF. The CDR3 DNA follows: TGCAGTGCCCGACAGCCGGAAGCTTTCTTT.